The rows below give T cell receptor beta chains drawn from one sample of a study of T cell repertoires in cytomegalovirus infection. TCRdb recomputed calls from the reads with MiXCR, one row per CDR3 protein. Among roughly 730,000 distinct CDR3 sequences listed, around a third were seen once. For these receptors, no antigen is known. Sequencing used cultured PBMCs, obtained from culture after CMV antigen stimulation. The origin of the receptors is a human donor in good health (CMV status not recorded). Some clones in this sample may be carry-over from other donors' samples. The CDR3 runs from the conserved cysteine through the conserved F or W. A D gene is named only where the DNA matches it firmly. Expanded clones are given a class, and other clones once, few, many or no size at all.

j_gene,abundance,d_gene,v_gene,CDR3nt,CDR3aa
TRBJ2-3,few,NA,TRBV7-6,TGTGCCAGCAGCCCCTCGGGGATTGGCACAGATACGCAGTATTTT,CASSPSGIGTDTQYF
TRBJ1-4,NA,NA,TRBV7-9,TGTGCCAGCAGCCCGGACGGCTATGAAAAACTGTTTTTT,CASSPDGYEKLFF
TRBJ2-1,NA,TRBD2,TRBV6-1,TGTGCCAGCACAGGAGCGGGAAGGGTATCCTACAATGAGCAGTTCTTC,CASTGAGRVSYNEQFF
TRBJ1-6,NA,TRBD1,TRBV5-6,TGTGCCAGCAGCCAGGGACAGGGCCGCTATAATTCACCCCTCCACTTT,CASSQGQGRYNSPLHF
TRBJ2-3,NA,NA,TRBV6-1,TGTGCCAGCAGTGCGGGACTCACCGTGGAGTATTTT,CASSAGLTVEYF
TRBJ2-1,NA,TRBD2,TRBV11-3,TGTGCCAGCAGCAGACTAGCGGGAGAGGAGCAGTTCTTC,CASSRLAGEEQFF
TRBJ1-5,NA,NA,TRBV6-2/TRBV6-3,TGTGCCAGCAGGAAGGGGAAATTTCAGCCCCAGCATTTT,CASRKGKFQPQHF
TRBJ1-1,few,NA,TRBV4-2,TGTGCCAGCAGCCAAGGAAAGCCGAACACTGAAGCTTTCTTT,CASSQGKPNTEAFF
TRBJ1-2,NA,NA,TRBV28,TGTGCCAGCAGTTTGAACGGCCTTCTCTATGGCTACACCTTC,CASSLNGLLYGYTF
TRBJ1-2,NA,TRBD1,TRBV6-6,TGTGCCAGCGGGGAACCCGGGACAGGGGGCAGGGGCTACACCTTC,CASGEPGTGGRGYTF
TRBJ1-1,few,NA,TRBV6-1,TGTGCCAGCAGTGAACACCTGGGCCGAGCTTTCTTT,CASSEHLGRAFF
TRBJ2-1,NA,NA,TRBV5-1,TGCGCCAGCAGCTTACAGGGGACTACCTACAATGAGCAGTTCTTC,CASSLQGTTYNEQFF
TRBJ2-7,NA,NA,TRBV7-2,TGTGCCAGCAGCTTAGTTCCGGGACCGACAGTCTACGAGCAGTACTTC,CASSLVPGPTVYEQYF
TRBJ2-5,NA,NA,TRBV20-1,TGCAGTGCCTCCTCGACAACAGGGAGTCAAGAGACCCAGTACTTC,CSASSTTGSQETQYF
TRBJ2-5,few,NA,TRBV4-1,TGCGCCAGCAGCCAAGGGGCCAGACAAGAGACCCAGTACTTC,CASSQGARQETQYF
TRBJ1-2,NA,TRBD1,TRBV6-1,TGTGCCAGCAGTGGGGGACAGGGAACCTATGGCTACACCTTC,CASSGGQGTYGYTF
TRBJ2-3,few,NA,TRBV27,TGTGCCAGCAGTTTATTCAGGGAGGCAGATACGCAGTATTTT,CASSLFREADTQYF
TRBJ1-6,NA,NA,TRBV2,TGTGCCATTCCCCTGAGAGGAGGGGAGAATTCACCCCTCCACTTT,CAIPLRGGENSPLHF
TRBJ2-3,many,TRBD2,TRBV7-2,TGTGCCAGCAGCACCGGACTAGCGGGGGGGGGAGATACGCAGTATTTT,CASSTGLAGGGDTQYF
TRBJ1-1,few,NA,TRBV7-6,TGTGCCAGCAGCTTAGCGCTCCAACAGGGAAGAGCTTTCTTT,CASSLALQQGRAFF
TRBJ1-1,NA,NA,TRBV20-1,TGCAGTGCTAGAGACCAGAGGAACACTGAAGCTTTCTTT,CSARDQRNTEAFF
TRBJ2-7,NA,NA,TRBV4-3,TGCGCCAGCAGCCAATCGTTGTCCTACGAGCAGTACTTC,CASSQSLSYEQYF
TRBJ2-5,few,TRBD2,TRBV6-1,TGTGCCAGCAGTGGGGGGAGCGGGGGGAAAGAGACCCAGTACTTC,CASSGGSGGKETQYF
TRBJ1-1,few,NA,TRBV7-2,TGTGCCAGCAGCGTCGGCCTGCGAGGGTTTGAAGCTTTCTTT,CASSVGLRGFEAFF
TRBJ1-5,NA,NA,TRBV2,TGTGCCAGCATGCGGGACAACGAGATTCAGCCCCAGCATTTT,CASMRDNEIQPQHF
TRBJ2-2,few,NA,TRBV12-5,TGTGCTAGTGGTTTGGTGGAGGACGGGGCGGTGAGAACCGGGGAGCTGTTTTTT,CASGLVEDGAVRTGELFF
TRBJ2-4,NA,NA,TRBV7-2,TGTGCCAGCAGCTTCTCCAGGGGAAACATTCAGTACTTC,CASSFSRGNIQYF
TRBJ1-5,NA,NA,TRBV4-1,TGCGCCAGCAGCCAAGTCGCAGGGACTCGGCCCCAGCATTTT,CASSQVAGTRPQHF
TRBJ2-3,NA,TRBD2,TRBV19,TGTGCCAGTAGTGCCCAGGGACTAGCGGGGGCAACAGATACGCAGTATTTT,CASSAQGLAGATDTQYF
TRBJ1-1,few,NA,TRBV19,TGTGCCACCCTATTCGGGGGTGAAGCTTTCTTT,CATLFGGEAFF
TRBJ2-2,NA,NA,TRBV14,TGTGCCAGCAGCCCCAGAACTTATGCCGGGGAGCTGTTTTTT,CASSPRTYAGELFF
TRBJ1-2,few,NA,TRBV4-1,TGCGCCAGCAGCTACGGGACACAAACTAACTATGGCTACACCTTC,CASSYGTQTNYGYTF
TRBJ2-3,once,NA,TRBV9,TGTACCAGCAGCCCTCTTACCGCAGATACGCAGTATTTT,CTSSPLTADTQYF
TRBJ1-3,few,TRBD1,TRBV7-2,TGTGCCAGCAGCTTCCGTGGACAGGGAGAAGGAAACACCATATATTTT,CASSFRGQGEGNTIYF
TRBJ1-3,NA,NA,TRBV7-2,TGTGCCAGCAGCCCGCGGGAGGTCTCGTTCTCTGGAAACACCATATATTTT,CASSPREVSFSGNTIYF
TRBJ2-1,NA,TRBD2,TRBV29-1,TGCAGCGTCGAAGGGACTAGCGGGAGTAGATACAATGAGCAGTTCTTC,CSVEGTSGSRYNEQFF
TRBJ1-1,NA,TRBD1,TRBV20-1,TGCAGTGCTTACACTACAGGGGGCTTTACTGAAGCTTTCTTT,CSAYTTGGFTEAFF
TRBJ2-2,NA,NA,TRBV5-4,TGTGCCAGCAGCCTCAACCGCGGGGAGCTGTTTTTT,CASSLNRGELFF
TRBJ2-3,NA,TRBD2,TRBV27,TGTGCCAGCAGTTTACTAGCGGGAGAAACAGATACGCAGTATTTT,CASSLLAGETDTQYF
TRBJ1-5,many,NA,TRBV7-2,TGTGCCAGCAGCTTAGCGACGGGTTATCAGCCCCAGCATTTT,CASSLATGYQPQHF
TRBJ1-4,few,NA,TRBV7-6,TGTGCCATCGGACCAGCACCAACTAATGAAAAACTGTTTTTT,CAIGPAPTNEKLFF